Following are 9 T cell receptor beta chains from one sample sequenced in a study of T cells in Graves' hyperthyroidism and ophthalmopathy. Amplified TCR beta CDR3 regions derived from RNA transcripts. An initial round of RT-PCR targeting the TCR CDR3 relied on the HTBI primer set. MiXCR, applied by TCRdb to the multiplex PCR reads, yields one record per CDR3 protein. The sample contains hundreds of thousands of distinct CDR3 sequences, approximately 13% of which appear only once. The sample comprised blood. These receptors all come from a woman between 35 and 50 years old with Graves' ophthalmopathy.

Regarding this clonotype: One end of the junction is discordant with germline, which a read error may explain. The CDR3, as DNA: TGCGCCAGCAGTGAGTCGGGACAGGGGGGCCTCTCCTTC. Its translation is CASSESGQGGLSF. This rearrangement joins TRBV10-1 to TRBJ1-2; 11 positions match TRBD1. Germline CDR1 WNHNN, CDR2 SYGVQD (reference sequence). The CDR3 has 13 amino acids.

The gene calls are TRBV10-3 and TRBJ1-2; TRBD1 is a possible D gene (5 bases). V dropped 7 bases and J dropped 0 bases, with 9 bases sitting between them. Per germline, CDR1 ENHRY and CDR2 SYGVKD. The CDR3 covers 13 residues. The DNA for the CDR3 is TGTGCCATCACGGGGCTCTCTAACTATGGCTACACCTTC. Its protein product is CAITGLSNYGYTF.

There are many counts of this clonotype. The chain uses TRBV28 and TRBJ2-3; 12 nucleotides match TRBD1. Germline CDR1 is MDHEN and CDR2 is SYDVKM. V gave up 4 bases and J gave up 5 bases; unmatched junction bases: 13. The CDR3 covers 18 residues. DNA for the CDR3: TGTGCCAGCAGTTCAATCCGAGGGGGACAGGGGGCGATAGATACGCAGTATTTT. It codes for CASSSIRGGQGAIDTQYF.

This clonotype was seen a handful of times. The CDR3 here is CATAEATGAGTDTQYF. The CDR3 nucleotides are TGTGCCACCGCAGAGGCGACGGGAGCGGGCACAGATACGCAGTATTTT. The V gene is TRBV19, the J gene TRBJ2-3, with a weak D call TRBD2 (6 bases). Between the trimmed V and J ends, which lost 10 bases and 1 base, there was a span of 21 bases. This CDR3 spans 16 amino acids. CDR1 LNHDA and CDR2 SQIVND come from the germline V gene (reference sequence).

This clonotype was seen at least ten times. The chain employs TRBV3-1 and TRBJ2-5, with a tentative D call TRBD1 (6 bases). The CDR3 extends over 15 amino acids. Trimming pared 1 base from V and 2 bases from J, leaving 11 bases between. Per the germline V gene, CDR1 is LGHDT and CDR2 is YNNKEL (reference sequence). The CDR3 loop reads CASSQGIGQQETQYF. The CDR3 nucleotides are TGTGCCAGCAGCCAAGGGATAGGACAGCAAGAGACCCAGTACTTC.

The gene calls are TRBV9 and TRBJ1-6; TRBD1 matches at 7 bases. Germline V gene data show CDR1 as SGDLS and CDR2 as YYNGEE. The CDR3 sequence is 18 residues long. J was trimmed by 0 bases and V by 3 bases; bases with no gene match: 9. The CDR3 here is CASSAGDRASSYNSPLHF. In DNA, the CDR3 is TGTGCCAGCAGCGCGGGGGACAGAGCTAGCTCCTATAATTCACCCCTCCACTTT.

The table lists this clonotype with many counts. The rearrangement uses TRBV28 and TRBJ2-5; 9 nucleotides align to TRBD2. CDR1 is MDHEN, CDR2 SYDVKM, per germline. The CDR3 runs to 16 residues. V lost 7 bases and J lost 5; bases outside the gene matches: 14. In DNA form, the CDR3 reads TGTGCCAGCATCCCACCGGTGGCGGGAGGGCCTGAGACCCAGTACTTC. Translating gives CASIPPVAGGPETQYF.

The chain recombines TRBV20-1 with TRBJ1-1; possible D gene TRBD1, 6 bases. CDR1 DFQATT and CDR2 SNEGSKA come from the germline V gene (reference sequence). The CDR3 has 12 residues. CDR3 sequence (DNA): TGCAGGGCTTTAGGGGGGACGACTGAAGCTTTCTTT. Translation: CRALGGTTEAFF.

There are many counts of this clonotype. The chain uses TRBV20-1 and TRBJ1-1; unclear D gene. V gave up 6 bases and J gave up 1 base, with 15 bases separating them. This CDR3 has 14 residues. The germline gives CDR1 DFQATT, CDR2 SNEGSKA (reference sequence). The CDR3 is CSAQTQIPNTEAFF. CDR3 coding DNA: TGCAGTGCCCAAACCCAAATCCCGAACACTGAAGCTTTCTTT.